These 3 T cell receptor beta chains were sequenced from one sample in a study of PD-L1 blockade in urothelial cancer. Time point reported: pretreatment peripheral blood. The data were produced by immunoSEQ multiplex PCR, yet TCRdb's version contains in-frame clones alone and is incomplete. The sample holds 65,000 to 80,000 clones, 85% to 90% seen once. The sample in question was PBMCs, obtained around atezolizumab (anti-PD-L1) treatment. Receptors were obtained from a man between 65 and 85 years old with urothelial cancer.

The chain couples TRBV11-1 to TRBJ2-5; the match to TRBD1 covers 8 bases. From germline, CDR1 is SGHAT and CDR2 FQDESV (reference sequence). This CDR3 contains 15 residues. The V and J ends lost 1 base and 4 bases, in that order; junction bases with no gene match: 5. The CDR3 is CASSLDRGRRETQYF. The CDR3 DNA reads TGTGCCAGCAGCTTAGACAGGGGGAGGAGAGAGACCCAGTACTTC.

The V call is TRBV27, the J call TRBJ2-3, with 7 bases lining up with TRBD1. The CDR3 runs 14 residues. Trimming at V came to 8 bases and at J to 0 bases, leaving 5 bases not matched to a gene. CDR1 and CDR2 (germline): MNHEY, SMNVEV (reference sequence). The CDR3 region has the DNA TGTGCCAGCGGAGACAGGGCCAGCACAGATACGCAGTATTTT. Translating it yields CASGDRASTDTQYF.

This clone was detected only once. V usage is TRBV9 and J usage is TRBJ2-1, with 12 bases identical to TRBD2. Germline CDR1 is SGDLS and CDR2 is YYNGEE. This CDR3 is built from 15 residues. Germline trimming cut 4 bases from V and 9 bases from J; bases unmatched to any gene: 8. As DNA, the CDR3 is TGTGCCAGCAGCCCTCTAGCGGGAGGGCCGGGTGAGCAGTTCTTC. The encoded protein is CASSPLAGGPGEQFF.